The present TCR beta chain was sequenced within a study of beta chain features in type 1 diabetes. Every bit of the isolated RNA underwent reverse transcription, so sequencing read expressed TCRB transcripts. Generated by immunoSEQ multiplex PCR, the TCRdb table keeps only in-frame clones and is missing some. The sample has more than 120,000 clones; 8% to 13% are singletons. Study-level points and caveats: In these data, an HLA type influence on TCRB rearrangement remained unresolved.

As for this clone: Its antigen is unknown.

What was sequenced was naive CD4+ T cells from blood. The source is a man younger than 35 in good health.

CDR3 protein: CASSLGGQGGTQYF. The CDR3 coding sequence is TGTGCCAGCAGCTTAGGGGGGCAGGGCGGGACCCAGTACTTC. V is TRBV7-6 and J is TRBJ2-5; a weak D match, TRBD1 (6 bases). The CDR3 runs to 14 residues. V gave up 1 base and J gave up 7 bases, with 13 bases separating them. Germline CDR1 and CDR2: SGHVS and FNYEAQ.